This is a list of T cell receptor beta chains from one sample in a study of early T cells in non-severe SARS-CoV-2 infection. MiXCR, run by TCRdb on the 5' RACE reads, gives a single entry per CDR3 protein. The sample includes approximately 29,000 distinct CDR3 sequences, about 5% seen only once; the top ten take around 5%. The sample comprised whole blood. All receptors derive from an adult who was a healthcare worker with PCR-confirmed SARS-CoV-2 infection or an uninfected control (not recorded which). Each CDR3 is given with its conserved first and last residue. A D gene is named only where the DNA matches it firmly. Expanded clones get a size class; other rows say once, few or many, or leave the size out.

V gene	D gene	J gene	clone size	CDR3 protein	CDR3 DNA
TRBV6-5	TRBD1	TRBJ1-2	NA	CASSYDTGANYGYTF	TGTGCCAGCAGTTACGACACAGGGGCTAACTATGGCTACACCTTC
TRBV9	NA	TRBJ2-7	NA	CASSLSVGQGNYEQYF	TGTGCCAGCAGCCTGTCGGTGGGTCAGGGGAACTACGAGCAGTACTTC
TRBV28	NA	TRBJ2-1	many	CASSLDRYNEQFF	TGTGCCAGCAGTCTAGACAGGTACAATGAGCAGTTCTTC
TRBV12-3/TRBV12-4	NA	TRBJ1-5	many	CASSGPGETGPLHF	TGTGCCAGCAGTGGGCCGGGCGAGACAGGACCGCTGCATTTT
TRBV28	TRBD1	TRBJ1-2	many	CASSPPLTGGYGYTF	TGTGCCAGCAGTCCTCCTCTTACAGGGGGATATGGCTACACCTTC
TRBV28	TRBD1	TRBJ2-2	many	CASTPVGQGFFGELFF	TGTGCCAGCACCCCAGTGGGACAGGGGTTCTTTGGGGAGCTGTTTTTT
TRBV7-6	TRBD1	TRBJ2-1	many	CASSFRTGSSYNEQFF	TGTGCCAGCAGCTTCAGGACAGGGAGCTCCTACAATGAGCAGTTCTTC
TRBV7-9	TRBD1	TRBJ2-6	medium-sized	CAFTGVGANVLTF	TGTGCCTTCACAGGGGTCGGGGCCAACGTCCTGACTTTC
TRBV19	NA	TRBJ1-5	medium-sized	CASGREGNQPQHF	TGTGCCAGTGGCAGGGAGGGCAATCAGCCCCAGCATTTT
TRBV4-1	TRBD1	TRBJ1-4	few	CASSPTGTGDEKLFF	TGCGCCAGCAGCCCGACCGGGACAGGGGATGAAAAACTGTTTTTT
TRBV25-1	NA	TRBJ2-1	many	CATQEASAVNEQFF	TGTGCCACCCAAGAGGCTAGCGCAGTCAATGAGCAGTTCTTC
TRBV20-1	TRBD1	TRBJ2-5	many	CSAPRTGTETQYF	TGCAGTGCTCCACGGACAGGGACAGAGACCCAGTACTTC
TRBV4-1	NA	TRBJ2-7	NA	CASSQSTQRFDTYEQYF	TGCGCCAGCAGCCAATCCACCCAGAGGTTTGACACCTACGAGCAGTACTTC
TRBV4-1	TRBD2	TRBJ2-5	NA	CASSQDRASGGAGAETQYF	TGCGCCAGCAGCCAAGATAGGGCGAGCGGGGGGGCCGGAGCAGAGACCCAGTACTTC
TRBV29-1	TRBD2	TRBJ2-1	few	CSAVGLVGLNEQFF	TGCAGCGCCGTGGGACTAGTAGGCCTCAATGAGCAGTTCTTC
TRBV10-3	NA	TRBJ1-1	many	CAISDTGVDGGNTEAFF	TGTGCCATCAGTGATACTGGGGTCGACGGGGGTAACACTGAAGCTTTCTTT
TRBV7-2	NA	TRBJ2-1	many	CASSRKLAASRYGEQFF	TGTGCCAGCAGCCGGAAACTAGCCGCCTCAAGATATGGTGAGCAGTTCTTC
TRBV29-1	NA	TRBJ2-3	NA	CSVCLQGNPTDTQYF	TGCAGCGTTTGCCTTCAGGGGAACCCCACAGATACGCAGTATTTT
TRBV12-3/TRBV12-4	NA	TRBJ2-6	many	CASSLSGSGANVLTF	TGTGCCAGCAGTTTATCCGGATCTGGGGCCAACGTCCTGACTTTC
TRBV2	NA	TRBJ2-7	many	CASRATYEQYF	TGTGCCAGCAGAGCCACATACGAGCAGTACTTC
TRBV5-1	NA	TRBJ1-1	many	CASSIGLLNTEAFF	TGCGCCAGCAGCATCGGACTGTTGAACACTGAAGCTTTCTTT
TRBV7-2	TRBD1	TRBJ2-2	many	CASSLAQGTGNTGELFF	TGTGCCAGCAGCTTAGCGCAGGGGACAGGGAACACCGGGGAGCTGTTTTTT
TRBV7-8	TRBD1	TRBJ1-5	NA	CASSSAGGNQPQHF	TGTGCCAGCAGCTCCGCAGGGGGAAATCAGCCCCAGCATTTT
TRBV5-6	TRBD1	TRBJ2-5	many	CASSLGQAYPKETQYF	TGTGCCAGCAGCTTAGGACAGGCCTACCCGAAGGAGACCCAGTACTTC
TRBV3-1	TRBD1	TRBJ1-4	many	CASSQRTGNEKLFF	TGTGCCAGCAGCCAAAGGACAGGAAATGAAAAACTGTTTTTT
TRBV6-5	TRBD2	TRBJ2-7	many	CASSISGGGTYEQYF	TGTGCCAGCAGCATTAGCGGGGGGGGAACCTACGAGCAGTACTTC
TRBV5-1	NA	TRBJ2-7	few	CASSRGQAAYEQYF	TGCGCCAGCAGCCGTGGGCAAGCCGCCTACGAGCAGTACTTC
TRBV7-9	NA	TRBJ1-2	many	CASSLIPNHYGYTF	TGTGCCAGCAGCTTAATTCCGAATCACTATGGCTACACCTTC
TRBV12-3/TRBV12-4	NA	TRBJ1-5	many	CASSFGAGTNQPQHF	TGTGCCAGCAGCTTCGGGGCAGGGACCAATCAGCCCCAGCATTTT
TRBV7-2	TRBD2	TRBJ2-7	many	CASSHTSGGLSYEQYF	TGTGCCAGCAGCCACACTAGCGGGGGGTTATCCTACGAGCAGTACTTC
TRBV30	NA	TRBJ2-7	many	CAWREGPGPSLNEQYF	TGTGCCTGGAGAGAGGGGCCCGGCCCTAGCTTAAACGAGCAGTACTTC
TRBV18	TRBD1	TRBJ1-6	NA	CASSPGQETPLHF	TGTGCCAGCTCCCCCGGACAGGAGACACCCCTCCACTTT
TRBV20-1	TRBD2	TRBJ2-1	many	CSVHSGGTYNEQFF	TGCAGTGTCCATAGCGGGGGCACCTACAATGAGCAGTTCTTC
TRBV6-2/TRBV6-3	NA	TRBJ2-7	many	CASSYSQSYEQYF	TGTGCCAGCAGTTACTCCCAGTCCTACGAGCAGTACTTC
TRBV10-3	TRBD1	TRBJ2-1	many	CGTGGQGTQSSYNEQFF	TGTGGCACGGGGGGACAGGGGACTCAGAGCTCCTACAATGAGCAGTTCTTC
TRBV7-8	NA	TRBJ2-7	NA	CASSSDFYEQYF	TGTGCCAGCAGCTCCGACTTCTACGAGCAGTACTTC